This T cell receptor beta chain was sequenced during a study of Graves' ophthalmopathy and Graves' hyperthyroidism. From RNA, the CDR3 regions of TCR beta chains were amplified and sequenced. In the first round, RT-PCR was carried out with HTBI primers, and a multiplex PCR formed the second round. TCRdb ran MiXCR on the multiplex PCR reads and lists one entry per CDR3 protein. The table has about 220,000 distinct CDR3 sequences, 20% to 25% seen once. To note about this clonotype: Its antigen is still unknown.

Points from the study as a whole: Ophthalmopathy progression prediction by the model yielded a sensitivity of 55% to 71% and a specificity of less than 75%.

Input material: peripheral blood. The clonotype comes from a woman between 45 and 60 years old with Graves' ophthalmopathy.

For the CDR3, the DNA is TGTGCCAGCAGCAACCCAACCTACGAGCAGTACTTC. Its translation: CASSNPTYEQYF. V and J are TRBV11-1 and TRBJ2-7; D remains unclear. Germline V gives CDR1 SGHAT, CDR2 FQDESV (reference sequence). The CDR3 runs to 12 residues. Trimming removed 5 bases from V and 2 bases from J, with 7 bases in between. Looking up the rest from reference TRBV11-1 and TRBJ2-7 gives the full variable domain: EAEVAQSPRYKITEKSQAVAFWCDPISGHATLYWYRQILGQGPELLVQFQDESVVDDSQLPKDRFSAERLKGVDSTLKIQPAELGDSAMYLCASSNPTYEQYFGPGTRLTVT.